Each of the 23 T cell receptor beta chains below was sequenced from the same sample in a study of shared clonotypes between healthy human individuals. Some clones are missing from TCRdb's copy, which holds only in-frame ones; the method was immunoSEQ multiplex PCR. This table holds around 2.5 million clones, approximately 93% found once. The specimen was naive CD4+ T cells from PBMCs. Indicated subset: CD45RA+ positively selected. The source is a man between 18 and 29 years old in good health. Some clones in this sample may be carry-over from other donors' samples.

On this clone: The sample contains more than one DNA sequence encoding this CDR3. CDR3 amino acids: CASSVSGSSYEQYF. In DNA form, the CDR3 reads TGTGCCAGCAGCGTTAGCGGGAGTAGTTACGAGCAGTACTTC. This rearrangement joins TRBV7-3 to TRBJ2-7, with 9 positions matching TRBD2. Germline values: CDR1 SGHTA, CDR2 FQGTGA. This CDR3 comprises 14 residues. J lost 4 bases, V lost 5 bases, and 6 bases had no gene match.

This clone has just a few counts. Within the sample, other DNA sequences also encode this same CDR3. V usage is TRBV5-1 and J usage is TRBJ1-3; D gene unclear. The CDR3 consists of 14 residues. The V end was cut by 0 bases, the J end by 0 bases, with 4 bases between. Germline assignment: CDR1 SGHRS and CDR2 YFSETQ. The CDR3 sequence: CASSLGFSGNTIYF. In DNA form, the CDR3 reads TGCGCCAGCAGCTTGGGTTTCTCTGGAAACACCATATATTTT.

As DNA, the CDR3 is TGTGCCAGCAGCGATTCGGGGAGTCAGCCCCAGCATTTT. It specifies CASSDSGSQPQHF. The rearrangement uses TRBV5-6 and TRBJ1-5; D unresolved. Germline V gene data show CDR1 as SGHDT and CDR2 as YYEEEE. V was shortened by 4 bases and J by 6 bases, with 11 bases between the two germline ends. CDR3 length: 13 residues.

The CDR3 reads CASSKRGSGRIETQYF. DNA for the CDR3: TGTGCCAGCAGTAAACGTGGTAGCGGGAGGATAGAGACCCAGTACTTC. The gene calls are TRBV2 and TRBJ2-5, with 10 bases that match TRBD2. Trimming at V came to 5 bases and at J to 4 bases, leaving 10 bases not matched to a gene. CDR1 is SNHLY, CDR2 FYNNEI, per germline. The CDR3 spans 16 residues.

The V call is TRBV5-1, the J call TRBJ2-2, with TRBD2 matching over 13 bases. V lost 2 bases and J lost 5; bases outside the gene matches: 3. The germline V gene encodes CDR1 SGHRS and CDR2 YFSETQ. CDR3 length equals 16 residues. CDR3 loop: CASSLKGLAGTGELFF. The CDR3 DNA reads as TGCGCCAGCAGCTTAAAGGGACTAGCGGGAACCGGGGAGCTGTTTTTT.

The chain carries TRBV27 and TRBJ1-5; 7 bases align to TRBD1. This CDR3 region has 16 residues. Germline assignment: CDR1 MNHEY and CDR2 SMNVEV (reference sequence). Losses at the gene ends were 5 bases for V and 4 bases for J; bases not matched to a gene: 11. The CDR3 loop is CASSPYGGGANQPQHF. The CDR3 DNA reads TGTGCCAGCAGTCCCTATGGAGGGGGCGCAAATCAGCCCCAGCATTTT.

This chain connects TRBV18 to TRBJ2-7; D gene unclear. Germline lookup yields CDR1 KGHSH and CDR2 LQKENI. Trimming took off 2 bases at V and 0 bases at J, with 8 bases between the two ends. The CDR3 totals 14 residues. The DNA of the CDR3 is TGTGCCAGCTCACCAGGACGCTACTCCTACGAGCAGTACTTC. This translates into CASSPGRYSYEQYF.

The V gene is TRBV6-4, the J gene TRBJ2-3, with D possibly being TRBD2 (5 bases). Trimming pared 0 bases from V and 2 bases from J, leaving 12 bases between. The CDR3 consists of 16 residues. Germline lookup yields CDR1 MRHNA and CDR2 SNTAGT. CDR3 loop: CASSDSPGNPTDTQYF. The CDR3 DNA reads as TGTGCCAGCAGTGACTCACCCGGGAACCCCACAGATACGCAGTATTTT.

The chain recombines TRBV5-4 with TRBJ2-7; either TRBD1 or TRBD2 may supply D (5 bases each). CDR3 size: 14 residues. The V gene's germline CDR1 is SGHNT and CDR2 YYREEE (reference sequence). Trimming removed 4 bases at V and 1 base at J, with 12 bases between. The CDR3: CASSGGPQSYEQYF. Written as DNA, the CDR3 is TGTGCCAGCAGCGGGGGACCTCAGTCCTACGAGCAGTACTTC.

The rearrangement joins TRBV27 to TRBJ2-1; D is ambiguous. This CDR3 region has 15 residues. V gave up 4 bases and J gave up 1 base, with 11 bases separating them. The germline V gene has CDR1 MNHEY and CDR2 SMNVEV (reference sequence). The CDR3 loop reads CASSSPGYSYNEQFF. CDR3 DNA sequence: TGTGCCAGCAGTTCCCCGGGTTATTCCTACAATGAGCAGTTCTTC.

As to this clone: The same CDR3 also results from other DNA sequences found in this sample. The V gene is TRBV28, the J gene TRBJ2-7, with D possibly being TRBD1 or TRBD2 (6 bases each). V was cut by 1 base and J by 3 bases, with 13 bases left in between. CDR3 length: 15 amino acids. Germline CDR1 and CDR2: MDHEN and SYDVKM. The CDR3 sequence is CASSLSGRGGYEQYF. In nucleotides, the CDR3 is TGTGCCAGCAGTTTATCAGGCAGGGGAGGCTACGAGCAGTACTTC.

Notes on this clone: The same CDR3 arises from other DNA sequences in this sample as well. The gene calls are TRBV11-2 and TRBJ2-2; no clear D. Germline lookup yields CDR1 SGHAT and CDR2 FQNNGV. The length of the CDR3 is 11 residues. V lost 3 bases and J lost 6, with 2 bases in between. The CDR3 bases are TGTGCCAGCAGCTTGCCCGGGGAGCTGTTTTTT. This sequence encodes CASSLPGELFF.

V gene TRBV9 combines with J gene TRBJ2-4; 11 nucleotides align to TRBD1. The trim removed 0 bases at V and 7 bases at J, leaving 6 bases unmatched. Germline V gene sequence: CDR1 SGDLS, CDR2 YYNGEE. CDR3 length equals 16 residues. The CDR3 loop is CASSVAGQGAGNIQYF. CDR3 in DNA: TGTGCCAGCAGCGTAGCCGGACAGGGGGCAGGGAACATTCAGTACTTC.

The rearrangement uses TRBV5-8 and TRBJ2-7; no firm D call. V was clipped by 4 bases and J by 6 bases, with 8 bases between them. Per the germline V gene, CDR1 is SGHTS and CDR2 is YDEGEE. The CDR3 is 11 residues long. CDR3 loop: CASSTAGEQYF. The CDR3 nucleotides read TGTGCCAGCAGCACCGCCGGCGAGCAGTACTTC.

The chain has TRBV28 and TRBJ1-5; possible D gene TRBD1, 5 bases. Germline V gene data show CDR1 as MDHEN and CDR2 as SYDVKM. V shed 4 bases and J shed 7 bases, with 17 bases lying between them. The CDR3 loop spans 15 amino acids. This CDR3 is CASSSLRTPAQPQHF. The CDR3 DNA is TGTGCCAGCAGTTCCCTCAGGACACCAGCGCAGCCCCAGCATTTT.

This chain joins TRBV2 and TRBJ2-5, with 7 bases aligning to TRBD2. The CDR3 totals 14 residues. J was trimmed by 5 bases and V by 7 bases; bases with no gene match: 10. Germline V gives CDR1 SNHLY, CDR2 FYNNEI. This CDR3 is CASTSGGGGETQYF. The CDR3 coding sequence is TGTGCCAGCACCTCGGGGGGTGGAGGGGAGACCCAGTACTTC.

The gene calls are TRBV7-9 and TRBJ2-5, with 8 positions matching TRBD2. The CDR3 consists of 14 residues. Trimming cost V 3 bases and J 6 bases; bases outside gene matches: 6. The V gene's germline CDR1 is SEHNR and CDR2 FQNEAQ (reference sequence). CDR3 in DNA: TGTGCCAGCAGCTTCAGCGGGAGAGGGCAGACCCAGTACTTC. This encodes CASSFSGRGQTQYF.

This clone came up once. The chain combines TRBV11-1 with TRBJ2-2; D is unclear. CDR1 is SGHAT and CDR2 is FQDESV in the germline V gene (reference sequence). This CDR3 has 15 residues. V was clipped by 0 bases and J by 0 bases, with 5 bases between them. As DNA, the CDR3 is TGTGCCAGCAGCTTAGCCAGGTCGAACACCGGGGAGCTGTTTTTT. It is translated as CASSLARSNTGELFF.

The V gene is TRBV28, the J gene TRBJ2-5; possible D gene TRBD2, 6 bases. The V gene's germline CDR1 is MDHEN and CDR2 SYDVKM. Trimming stripped 3 bases from V and 4 bases from J, with 12 bases between. The CDR3 spans 14 residues. This CDR3 reads CASSFPGESETQYF. CDR3 sequence (DNA): TGTGCCAGCAGTTTCCCGGGAGAATCAGAGACCCAGTACTTC.

To note about this clone: The sample carries other DNA sequences with the same CDR3. The chain joins TRBV19 to TRBJ1-1, with D tentatively TRBD1 (6 bases). The CDR3 has 14 amino acids. Trimming removed 3 bases from V and 1 base from J, with 9 bases in between. The germline CDR1 and CDR2 sequences are LNHDA and SQIVND (reference sequence). CDR3 amino acids: CASSIQTGNTEAFF. DNA for the CDR3: TGTGCCAGTAGTATCCAGACAGGGAACACTGAAGCTTTCTTT.

J is TRBJ2-7 and V is TRBV7-9, with 10 bases identical to TRBD1. This CDR3 spans 15 amino acids. Germline CDR1 SEHNR, CDR2 FQNEAQ (reference sequence). Trimming cost V 6 bases and J 2 bases; bases outside gene matches: 7. DNA for the CDR3: TGTGCCAGCAGTCTAATGGGGACAGGGGCCTACGAGCAGTACTTC. Its protein product is CASSLMGTGAYEQYF.

The chain couples TRBV5-5 to TRBJ2-3; 7 bases are shared with TRBD2. The CDR3 extends over 15 amino acids. J lost 0 bases, V lost 3 bases, and 4 bases had no gene match. In germline, CDR1 is SGHKS, CDR2 YYEKEE (reference sequence). The DNA for the CDR3 is TGTGCCAGCAGCTCACGGGAGGTCAGCACAGATACGCAGTATTTT. As protein: CASSSREVSTDTQYF.

The chain recombines TRBV5-1 with TRBJ1-2; 7 bases match TRBD1. V lost 5 bases and J lost 6; bases outside the gene matches: 7. CDR3 length equals 13 residues. Germline CDR1 and CDR2: SGHRS and YFSETQ. The CDR3 loop is CASRPGTDNGYTF. As DNA, the CDR3 is TGCGCCAGCAGACCCGGGACAGACAATGGCTACACCTTC.